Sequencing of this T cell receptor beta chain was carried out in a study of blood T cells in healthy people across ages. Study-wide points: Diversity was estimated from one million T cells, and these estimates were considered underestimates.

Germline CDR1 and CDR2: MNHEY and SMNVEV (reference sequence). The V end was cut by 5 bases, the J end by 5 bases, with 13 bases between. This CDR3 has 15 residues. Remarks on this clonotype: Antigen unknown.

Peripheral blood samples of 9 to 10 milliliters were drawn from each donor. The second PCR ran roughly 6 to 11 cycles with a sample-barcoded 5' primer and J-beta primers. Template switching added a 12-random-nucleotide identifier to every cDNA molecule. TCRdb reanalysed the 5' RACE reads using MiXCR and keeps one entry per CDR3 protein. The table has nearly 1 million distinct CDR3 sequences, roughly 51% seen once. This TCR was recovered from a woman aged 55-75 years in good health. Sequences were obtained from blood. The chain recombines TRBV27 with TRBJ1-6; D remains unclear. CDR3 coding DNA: TGTGCCAGCAGTACTAGGGATTGGGATAATTCACCCCTCCACTTT. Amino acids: CASSTRDWDNSPLHF.